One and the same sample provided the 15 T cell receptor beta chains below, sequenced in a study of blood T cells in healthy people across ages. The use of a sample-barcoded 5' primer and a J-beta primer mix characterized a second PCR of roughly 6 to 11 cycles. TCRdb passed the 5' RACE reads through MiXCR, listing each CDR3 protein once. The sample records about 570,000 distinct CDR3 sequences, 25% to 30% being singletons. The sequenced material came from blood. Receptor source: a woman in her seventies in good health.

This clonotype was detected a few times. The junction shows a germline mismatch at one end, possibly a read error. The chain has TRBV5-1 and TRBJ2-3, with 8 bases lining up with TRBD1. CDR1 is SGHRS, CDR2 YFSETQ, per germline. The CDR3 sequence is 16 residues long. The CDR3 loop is CASSLNRQGAGDAQYF. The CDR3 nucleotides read TGCGCCAGCAGCTTGAATCGGCAGGGGGCAGGAGATGCGCAGTATTTT.

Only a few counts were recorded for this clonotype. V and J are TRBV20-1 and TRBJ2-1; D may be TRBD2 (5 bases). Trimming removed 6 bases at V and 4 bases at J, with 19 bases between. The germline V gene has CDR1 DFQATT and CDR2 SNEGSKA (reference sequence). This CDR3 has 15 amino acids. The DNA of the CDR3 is TGCAGTGCCCTCGGGAACAGCACAACTTACAATGAGCAGTTCTTC. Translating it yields CSALGNSTTYNEQFF.

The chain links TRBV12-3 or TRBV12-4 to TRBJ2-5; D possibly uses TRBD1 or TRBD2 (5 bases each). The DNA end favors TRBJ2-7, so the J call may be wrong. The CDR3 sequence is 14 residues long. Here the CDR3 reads CASKLGDRTYEQYF. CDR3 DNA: TGTGCCAGCAAATTGGGGGACCGAACCTACGAGCAGTACTTC.

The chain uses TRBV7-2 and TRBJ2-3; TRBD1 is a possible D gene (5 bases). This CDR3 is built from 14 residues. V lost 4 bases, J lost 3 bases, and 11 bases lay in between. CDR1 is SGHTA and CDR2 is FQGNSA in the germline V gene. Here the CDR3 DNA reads TGTGCCAGCAGCTCATTAGGGGTGACAGATACGCAGTATTTT. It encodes CASSSLGVTDTQYF.

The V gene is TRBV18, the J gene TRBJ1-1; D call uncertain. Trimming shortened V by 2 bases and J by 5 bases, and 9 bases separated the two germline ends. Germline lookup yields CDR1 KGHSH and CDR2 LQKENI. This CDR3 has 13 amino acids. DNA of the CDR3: TGTGCCAGCTCACCAAAGGGTAGGACTGAAGCTTTCTTT. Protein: CASSPKGRTEAFF.

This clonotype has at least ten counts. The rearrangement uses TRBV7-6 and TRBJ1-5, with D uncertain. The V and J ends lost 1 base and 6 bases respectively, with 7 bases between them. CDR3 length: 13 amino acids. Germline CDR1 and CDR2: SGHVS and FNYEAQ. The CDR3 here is CASSLDEVQPQHF. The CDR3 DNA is TGTGCCAGCAGCTTAGATGAGGTTCAGCCCCAGCATTTT.

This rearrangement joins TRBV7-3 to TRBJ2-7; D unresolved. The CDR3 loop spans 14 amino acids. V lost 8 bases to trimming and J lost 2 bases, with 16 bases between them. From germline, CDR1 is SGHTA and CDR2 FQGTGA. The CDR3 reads CASALLSGPYEQYF. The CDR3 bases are TGTGCCAGCGCCCTTTTATCGGGCCCCTACGAGCAGTACTTC.

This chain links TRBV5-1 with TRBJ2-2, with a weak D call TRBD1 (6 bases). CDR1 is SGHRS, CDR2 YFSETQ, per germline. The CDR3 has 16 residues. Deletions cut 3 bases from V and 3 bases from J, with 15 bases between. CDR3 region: CASSSRQVSDTGELFF. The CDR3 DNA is TGCGCCAGCAGCTCCCGACAGGTATCGGACACCGGGGAGCTGTTTTTT.

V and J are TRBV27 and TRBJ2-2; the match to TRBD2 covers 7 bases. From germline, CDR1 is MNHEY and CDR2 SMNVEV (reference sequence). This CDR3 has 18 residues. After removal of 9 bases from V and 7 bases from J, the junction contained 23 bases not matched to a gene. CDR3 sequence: CASSFRMPSGVYYGELFF. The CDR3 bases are TGTGCCAGTTCCTTCCGGATGCCTAGCGGAGTGTATTACGGGGAGCTGTTTTTT.

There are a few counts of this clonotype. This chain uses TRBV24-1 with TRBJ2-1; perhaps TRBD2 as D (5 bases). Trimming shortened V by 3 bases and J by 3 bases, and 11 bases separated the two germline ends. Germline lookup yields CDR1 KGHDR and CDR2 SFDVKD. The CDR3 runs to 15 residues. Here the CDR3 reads CATSDPNRDYNEQFF. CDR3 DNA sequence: TGTGCCACCAGTGATCCTAACCGGGACTACAATGAGCAGTTCTTC.

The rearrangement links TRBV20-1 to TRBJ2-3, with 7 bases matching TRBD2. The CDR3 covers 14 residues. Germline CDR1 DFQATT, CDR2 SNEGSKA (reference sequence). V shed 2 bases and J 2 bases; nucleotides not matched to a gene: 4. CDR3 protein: CSARLGGTTDTQYF. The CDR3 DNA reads TGCAGTGCTAGACTCGGGGGGACCACAGATACGCAGTATTTT.

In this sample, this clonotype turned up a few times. The CDR3 nucleotides read TGTGCCAGCAGTCGCCAGGGCGACTCTGGAAACACCATATATTTT. Its protein product is CASSRQGDSGNTIYF. The chain is built from TRBV3-1 and TRBJ1-3; tentative D call: TRBD1 (5 bases). Germline values: CDR1 LGHDT, CDR2 YNNKEL (reference sequence). The CDR3 contains 15 residues. V shed 6 bases and J shed 0 bases, with 12 bases lying between them.

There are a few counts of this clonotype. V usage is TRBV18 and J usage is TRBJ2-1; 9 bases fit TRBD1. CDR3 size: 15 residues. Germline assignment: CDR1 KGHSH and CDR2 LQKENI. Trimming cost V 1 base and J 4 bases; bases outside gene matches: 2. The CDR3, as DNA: TGTGCCAGCTCACCACAGGGACAGGGATACAATGAGCAGTTCTTC. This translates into CASSPQGQGYNEQFF.

The CDR3 spells CASSVGAGADHYEQYF. The CDR3 DNA reads as TGTGCCAGCAGCGTAGGGGCGGGAGCGGATCACTACGAGCAGTACTTC. This sequence joins TRBV9 and TRBJ2-1, with 7 positions matching TRBD2. The DNA end is a closer match to TRBJ2-7, so the J assignment may be wrong. The CDR3 runs 16 residues. In germline, CDR1 is SGDLS, CDR2 YYNGEE.

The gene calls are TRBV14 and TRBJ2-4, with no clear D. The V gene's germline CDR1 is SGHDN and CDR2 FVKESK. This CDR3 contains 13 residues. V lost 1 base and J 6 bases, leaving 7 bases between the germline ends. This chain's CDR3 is CASSQVTGNIQYF. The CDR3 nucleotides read TGTGCCAGCAGCCAAGTAACCGGAAACATTCAGTACTTC.